A single sample gave rise to the 8 T cell receptor beta chains below, sequenced in a study of shared clonotypes between healthy human individuals. Generated by immunoSEQ multiplex PCR, the TCRdb table keeps only in-frame clones and is missing some. The sample has 2 million or so clones; less than 95% are singletons. The naive CD8 fraction comprised CD45RO-negative cells positively selected for CCR7 and excluded terminally differentiated effector memory CD45RA+ cells. The sample was naive CD8+ T cells sorted from blood. All receptors derive from a young man in good health.

This rearrangement joins TRBV9 to TRBJ2-7, with 7 bases aligning to TRBD1. After removal of 2 bases from V and 2 bases from J, the junction contained 4 bases not matched to a gene. The CDR3 has 14 amino acids. Germline loops: CDR1 SGDLS, CDR2 YYNGEE. CDR3 DNA sequence: TGTGCCAGCAGCGTGACAGGGCTAACCTACGAGCAGTACTTC. Translated: CASSVTGLTYEQYF.

This clone was recorded only once. The chain links TRBV6-1 to TRBJ2-7; D gene uncertain. V gave up 1 base and J gave up 2 bases, with 15 bases separating them. The germline CDR1 and CDR2 sequences are MNHNS and SASEGT. The CDR3 length is 16 residues. This CDR3 is CASSEVVGSEAYEQYF. CDR3 sequence (DNA): TGTGCCAGCAGTGAAGTTGTCGGCAGCGAAGCCTACGAGCAGTACTTC.

This rearrangement joins TRBV27 to TRBJ2-1, with 8 bases matching TRBD1. The V gene end was trimmed by 5 bases and the J gene end by 7 bases; junction bases not matched to a gene: 7. Germline V gene lookup returns CDR1 MNHEY and CDR2 SMNVEV (reference sequence). CDR3 size: 14 residues. The CDR3 loop reads CASSLRTGINEQFF. The CDR3 nucleotides are TGTGCCAGCAGTCTACGGACAGGGATAAATGAGCAGTTCTTC.

With respect to this clone: Other DNA sequences from this sample encode an identical CDR3 as well. The chain uses TRBV7-9 and TRBJ1-1; 7 bases map to TRBD1. Germline CDR1 and CDR2: SEHNR and FQNEAQ (reference sequence). The CDR3 covers 13 residues. V gave up 2 bases and J gave up 4 bases; unmatched junction bases: 1. In nucleotides, the CDR3 is TGTGCCAGCAGCTTAACAGGGGCCACTGAAGCTTTCTTT. This codes for CASSLTGATEAFF.

This chain links TRBV7-9 with TRBJ2-5, with D unclear. Germline CDR1 is SEHNR and CDR2 is FQNEAQ (reference sequence). This CDR3 comprises 13 residues. The ends were cut back, 5 bases at V and 5 bases at J, with 12 bases in the middle. CDR3 in DNA: TGTGCCAGCAGCCCCGGGTTGGACGAGACCCAGTACTTC. Its translation: CASSPGLDETQYF.

The chain carries TRBV28 and TRBJ2-2; TRBD1 might be the D (5 bases). The CDR3 is made up of 12 amino acids. Trimming stripped 4 bases from V and 8 bases from J, with 8 bases between. Germline V CDR1 and CDR2: MDHEN, SYDVKM. The CDR3, as DNA: TGTGCCAGCAGTTCCGACAGTGGGGAGCTGTTTTTT. Its translation is CASSSDSGELFF.

About this clone: Compared with germline, one end of the junction differs, possibly owing to a read error. The V and J genes are TRBV7-7 and TRBJ2-7, with D unresolved. The CDR3 is 15 amino acids. Germline CDR1 reads SSHAT; CDR2 reads FNYEAQ (reference sequence). The chain's CDR3 is CASSLREGSSYEQYF. In DNA form, the CDR3 reads TGTGCTAGCAGCTTAAGGGAAGGAAGCTCCTACGAGCAGTACTTC.

The chain is built from TRBV5-6 and TRBJ2-4; D possibly corresponds to TRBD1 (6 bases). The CDR3 loop spans 15 amino acids. CDR1 and CDR2 (germline): SGHDT, YYEEEE. Trimming took 4 bases from V and 8 from J, leaving 19 bases between them. The CDR3 coding sequence is TGTGCCAGCAGCCCGCCCGATGGGGGCAGGGACATTCAGTACTTC. This codes for CASSPPDGGRDIQYF. Supplemented by reference TRBV5-6 and TRBJ2-4, the full variable domain reads DAGVTQSPTHLIKTRGQQVTLRCSPKSGHDTVSWYQQALGQGPQFIFQYYEEEERQRGNFPDRFSGHQFPNYSSELNVNALLLGDSALYLCASSPPDGGRDIQYFGAGTRLSVL.